One sample yielded the 16 T cell receptor beta chains listed below, sequenced in a study of blood T cell repertoires in COVID-19 (dated by TCRdb to 2020 to 2022). The library was generated by the immunoSEQ multiplex PCR assay. TCRdb mirrors the immuneACCESS table, restricted to in-frame sequences. Some clones are absent from its copies; in checked studies, under half trace to an unresolved V gene, and the reason for the others is unknown. The sample table holds 55,000 to 70,000 clones, of which roughly 92% were seen once. Approximately 6.2% of the sample comes from the top ten. Sequenced input: peripheral blood. Receptors originate from a human donor in a cohort sampled during active COVID-19.

This clone was seen a single time. This chain links TRBV5-1 with TRBJ1-5; TRBD1 matches at 10 bases. Germline V gives CDR1 SGHRS, CDR2 YFSETQ. V shed 4 bases, J shed 4 bases, and the junction held 5 bases outside the gene matches. The CDR3 has 15 amino acids. CDR3 region: CASSAGQGPNQPQHF. CDR3 DNA: TGCGCCAGCAGCGCGGGACAGGGGCCTAATCAGCCCCAGCATTTT.

The genes are TRBV7-9 and TRBJ2-1, with a tentative D call TRBD2 (6 bases). The CDR3 contains 14 residues. V lost 2 bases to trimming and J lost 4 bases, with 9 bases between them. The V gene's germline CDR1 is SEHNR and CDR2 FQNEAQ (reference sequence). CDR3 residues: CASSLPGEYNEQFF. CDR3 DNA: TGTGCCAGCAGCTTACCGGGGGAGTACAATGAGCAGTTCTTC. Looking up the rest from reference TRBV7-9 and TRBJ2-1 gives the full variable domain: DTGVSQNPRHKITKRGQNVTFRCDPISEHNRLYWYRQTLGQGPEFLTYFQNEAQLEKSRLLSDRFSAERPKGSFSTLEIQRTEQGDSAMYLCASSLPGEYNEQFFGPGTRLTVL.

This chain joins TRBV5-8 and TRBJ1-1; D call uncertain. Trimming cost V 4 bases and J 0 bases, with 10 bases left between them. The CDR3 totals 14 residues. Germline lookup yields CDR1 SGHTS and CDR2 YDEGEE. As DNA, the CDR3 is TGTGCCAGCAGCCTGAGGTTATTGAACACTGAAGCTTTCTTT. As protein: CASSLRLLNTEAFF.

V is TRBV2 and J is TRBJ1-1; a possible D gene is TRBD1 (6 bases). The V gene lost 6 bases and the J gene lost 1 base, with 12 bases spanning the gap. CDR1 is SNHLY and CDR2 is FYNNEI in the germline V gene. The CDR3 runs to 14 residues. The CDR3, as DNA: TGTGCCAGCAGACACCGGGACACGAACACTGAAGCTTTCTTT. Protein sequence: CASRHRDTNTEAFF.

Only a few counts were recorded for this clone. The genes are TRBV7-9 and TRBJ1-6; TRBD1 aligns across 9 bases. Germline loops: CDR1 SEHNR, CDR2 FQNEAQ (reference sequence). The CDR3 has 15 residues. V lost 3 bases and J lost 7; bases outside the gene matches: 4. CDR3: CASSFGQGRNSPLHF. The CDR3 nucleotides are TGTGCCAGCAGCTTCGGACAGGGGAGGAATTCACCCCTCCACTTT.

This clone was detected once. The gene calls are TRBV3-1 (or the pseudogene TRBV3-2) and TRBJ1-6; D remains ambiguous. CDR1 is LGHDT, CDR2 YNNKEL, per germline (reference sequence). V lost 3 bases, J lost 7 bases, and 10 bases lay in between. This CDR3 region has 14 residues. The CDR3 sequence is CASSHDPGNSPLHF. CDR3 DNA sequence: TGTGCCAGCAGCCACGACCCCGGGAATTCACCCCTCCACTTT.

V is TRBV10-3 and J is TRBJ2-3, with 9 bases identical to TRBD1. CDR1 and CDR2 (germline): ENHRY, SYGVKD. The junction had 10 bases not matched to a gene; V was cut back by 6 bases and J by 6 bases. This CDR3 has 15 residues. CDR3 loop: CAIRTSGTGSDTQYF. The DNA of the CDR3 is TGTGCCATCAGGACTTCAGGGACAGGGTCGGATACGCAGTATTTT.

The chain has TRBV7-2 and TRBJ2-3, with a tentative D call TRBD1 (5 bases). The germline CDR1 and CDR2 sequences are SGHTA and FQGNSA. V lost 1 base and J 5 bases, leaving 13 bases between the germline ends. This CDR3 is 15 amino acids long. CDR3 nucleotides: TGTGCCAGCAGCTTAGAGGGCCAGGGCTTAGATACGCAGTATTTT. Its translation: CASSLEGQGLDTQYF.

The CDR3 loop reads CASSLYATGDYGYTF. In nucleotides, the CDR3 is TGTGCCAGCAGCCTGTACGCGACAGGGGACTATGGCTACACCTTC. The chain is built from TRBV7-2 and TRBJ1-2; TRBD1 matches at 8 bases. The CDR3 length is 15 residues. V lost 5 bases, J lost 3 bases, and 8 bases stayed unmatched. The germline CDR1 and CDR2 sequences are SGHTA and FQGNSA.

The chain is built from TRBV28 and TRBJ1-3; D gene unclear. CDR3 length equals 14 residues. CDR1 and CDR2 (germline): MDHEN, SYDVKM. V lost 10 bases to trimming and J lost 0 bases, with 13 bases between them. The DNA for the CDR3 is TGTGCCACCCAACTATCTTTCTCTGGAAACACCATATATTTT. Its protein is CATQLSFSGNTIYF.

V is TRBV6-6 and J is TRBJ1-1; D gene unclear. V was cut by 6 bases and J by 1 base, with 12 bases left in between. CDR1 is MNHNY, CDR2 SVGAGI, per germline (reference sequence). This CDR3 is 14 amino acids long. CDR3 nucleotides: TGTGCCAGCAGGACGGGGATACCGAACACTGAAGCTTTCTTT. The encoded protein is CASRTGIPNTEAFF.

The chain recombines TRBV15 with TRBJ2-2, with D unclear. V lost 0 bases, J lost 3 bases, and 8 bases lay in between. Germline values: CDR1 LNHNV, CDR2 YYDKDF (reference sequence). The CDR3 runs 15 residues. DNA for the CDR3: TGTGCCACCAGCAGAGATATCACAGACACCGGGGAGCTGTTTTTT. It translates to CATSRDITDTGELFF.

This clone has a single count. The rearrangement joins TRBV6-5 to TRBJ1-1, with 7 bases matching TRBD1. There are 14 residues in the CDR3. Germline lookup yields CDR1 MNHEY and CDR2 SVGAGI. Trimming removed 6 bases from V and 5 bases from J; junction bases left unmatched: 9. The CDR3 sequence is CASSNRQGWTEAFF. CDR3 DNA sequence: TGTGCCAGCAGCAACAGACAGGGTTGGACTGAAGCTTTCTTT.

Concerning this clone itself: The junction shows a germline mismatch at one end, possibly a read error. This chain joins TRBV11-2 and TRBJ2-7; 10 bases fit TRBD1. CDR1 SGHAT and CDR2 FQNNGV come from the germline V gene. This CDR3 has 14 residues. The CDR3 reads CASSLAVVGTGDIF. The CDR3 bases are TGTGCCAGCAGCTTAGCGGTCGTAGGGACAGGGGATATCTTC.

CDR3 DNA: TGTGCCAGCAGTTACCAGCTACAGGGGGGGGAGACCCAGTACTTC. Residues: CASSYQLQGGETQYF. The J gene is TRBJ2-5, the V gene TRBV6-5; D might be TRBD1 (8 bases). V lost 2 bases, J lost 5 bases, and 15 bases lay in between. This CDR3 is built from 15 residues. Germline V CDR1 and CDR2: MNHEY, SVGAGI.

This clone came up once. CDR3 nucleotides: TGTGCCAGCAGATTGGGACTGCCTTACAATGAGCAGTTCTTC. Residues: CASRLGLPYNEQFF. The chain joins TRBV7-2 to TRBJ2-1, with D possibly matching TRBD2 (6 bases). Trimming shortened V by 6 bases and J by 4 bases, and 13 bases separated the two germline ends. The CDR3 has 14 amino acids. Germline loops: CDR1 SGHTA, CDR2 FQGNSA.